The T cell receptor beta chain described here comes from a study of blood T cell repertoires in COVID-19. Study-wide background: The study drew acute and convalescent COVID-19 samples from the United States, Italy and Spain. PBMCs, B-cell-depleted T cells, or T cells were the source of the cDNA or gDNA that made up the material.

Generated by immunoSEQ multiplex PCR, the TCRdb table keeps only in-frame clones and is missing some. The sample shows some 200,000 clones, roughly four fifths of them seen only once. Trimming stripped 5 bases from V and 3 bases from J, with 16 bases between. CDR1 is SEHNR and CDR2 is FQNEAQ in the germline V gene (reference sequence). CDR3 length: 16 residues. Residents of about 25 US areas, aged roughly 18 to 89 years, made up the participants. This clonotype was sampled from a man aged 40-55 years who had recovered from COVID-19. Sequencing input: PBMCs or T cells enriched from blood (not recorded which). This chain uses TRBV7-9 with TRBJ2-2; D might be TRBD1 (7 bases). The CDR3 DNA follows: TGTGCCAGCAGCCATAGGGGGGACAGCTACACCGGGGAGCTGTTTTTT. It specifies CASSHRGDSYTGELFF.